This entry is about one TCR beta chain. Germline V gene lookup returns CDR1 SGHAT and CDR2 FQNNGV. The CDR3 has 15 residues. The V gene lost 1 base and the J gene lost 0 bases, with 10 bases spanning the gap. These data belong to a study of blood T cell repertoires in COVID-19. Study context: T cells, B-cell-depleted T cells, or PBMCs supplied cDNA or gDNA.

TCRdb's table, derived via immunoSEQ multiplex PCR, lists solely in-frame clones and lacks some. This table holds about 110,000 clones, around 81% found once. This clonotype was obtained from a human donor in a cohort sampled during active or convalescent COVID-19. This chain joins TRBV11-2 and TRBJ2-7, with no clear D. Sequencing was performed on peripheral blood. The CDR3 sequence is CASSLVPVNSYEQYF. The CDR3 DNA follows: TGTGCCAGCAGCTTAGTGCCGGTTAACTCCTACGAGCAGTACTTC.